These 10 T cell receptor beta chains were sequenced from one sample in a study of cytomegalovirus exposure and HLA in healthy donors. Use of 60 Vbeta and 13 Jbeta primers characterized the PCR. Sequencing was performed with immunoSEQ multiplex PCR; in TCRdb, only in-frame clones are kept and a portion is missing. In the table there are 95,000 to 150,000 clones, 65% to 80% of which are singletons. The sequenced sample consisted of PBMCs. These receptor sequences come from a woman in her thirties or forties in good health and CMV-seropositive.

This clone occurred a few times. This chain connects TRBV28 to TRBJ2-3, with 7 positions matching TRBD2. Germline V lookup: CDR1 MDHEN, CDR2 SYDVKM. J lost 0 bases, V lost 4 bases, and 7 bases had no gene match. The CDR3 extends over 16 amino acids. The CDR3 here is CASSSQAGSSTDTQYF. The CDR3 nucleotides read TGTGCCAGCAGTTCCCAAGCGGGGTCTAGCACAGATACGCAGTATTTT.

The rearrangement links TRBV5-4 to TRBJ2-3, with 15 bases lining up with TRBD2. This CDR3 contains 17 residues. Germline trimming cut 4 bases from V and 4 bases from J; bases unmatched to any gene: 7. Germline CDR1 SGHNT, CDR2 YYREEE (reference sequence). CDR3 sequence: CASSPRRTSGRADTQYF. In DNA, the CDR3 is TGTGCCAGCAGCCCACGAAGGACTAGCGGGAGGGCAGATACGCAGTATTTT.

The rearrangement uses TRBV7-2 and TRBJ2-5; TRBD2 aligns across 11 bases. Germline V gene sequence: CDR1 SGHTA, CDR2 FQGNSA. Losses at the gene ends were 5 bases for V and 5 bases for J; bases not matched to a gene: 13. This CDR3 spans 17 amino acids. The CDR3 sequence: CASSRPLMTSGVETQYF. In DNA form, the CDR3 reads TGTGCCAGCAGCCGACCGCTAATGACTAGCGGGGTCGAGACCCAGTACTTC.

This sequence joins TRBV7-9 and TRBJ2-5; 7 bases agree with TRBD2. V shed 5 bases, J shed 0 bases, and the junction held 3 bases outside the gene matches. CDR3 length equals 14 residues. Per the germline V gene, CDR1 is SEHNR and CDR2 is FQNEAQ (reference sequence). The CDR3: CASSPREYQETQYF. In DNA form, the CDR3 reads TGTGCCAGCAGCCCGCGGGAGTACCAAGAGACCCAGTACTTC.

This clone has just one count. The chain has TRBV18 and TRBJ2-3; no clear D gene. The CDR3 spans 15 residues. Deletions cut 2 bases from V and 0 bases from J, with 9 bases between. Germline CDR1 KGHSH, CDR2 LQKENI. As DNA, the CDR3 is TGTGCCAGCTCACCAACAGCTTCTAGCACAGATACGCAGTATTTT. Its translation: CASSPTASSTDTQYF.

V and J are TRBV19 and TRBJ2-7, with D perhaps TRBD1 (5 bases). The CDR3 is 12 residues long. The germline CDR1 and CDR2 sequences are LNHDA and SQIVND (reference sequence). The V gene lost 7 bases and the J gene lost 2 bases, with 9 bases spanning the gap. The CDR3 DNA is TGTGCCAGTAATCAGGGTGCCTACGAGCAGTACTTC. Translating it yields CASNQGAYEQYF.

The CDR3 region has the DNA TGTGCCAGCACGATCCAGCAGGGCAGGGATTCACCCCTCCACTTT. Encoded protein: CASTIQQGRDSPLHF. The chain joins TRBV28 to TRBJ1-6, with D possibly TRBD1 on 5 matching bases. This CDR3 has 15 amino acids. The germline V and J ends were trimmed by 7 bases and 8 bases, with 18 bases remaining between them. CDR1 is MDHEN, CDR2 SYDVKM, per germline. Full variable domain (outside the CDR3, taken from reference TRBV28 and TRBJ1-6): DVKVTQSSRYLVKRTGEKVFLECVQDMDHENMFWYRQDPGLGLRLIYFSYDVKMKEKGDIPEGYSVSREKKERFSLILESASTNQTSMYLCASTIQQGRDSPLHFGNGTRLTVT.

The rearrangement uses TRBV19 and TRBJ2-1; TRBD1 might be the D (6 bases). CDR1 LNHDA and CDR2 SQIVND come from the germline V gene (reference sequence). With 9 bases removed from V and 7 bases from J, the gap between germline ends came to 19 bases. The CDR3 totals 14 residues. The CDR3 region is CASRGGSRENEQFF. The CDR3 DNA sequence: TGTGCCAGCAGAGGGGGTTCGAGGGAGAATGAGCAGTTCTTC. Supplemented by reference TRBV19 and TRBJ2-1, the full variable domain reads DGGITQSPKYLFRKEGQNVTLSCEQNLNHDAMYWYRQDPGQGLRLIYYSQIVNDFQKGDIAEGYSVSREKKESFPLTVTSAQKNPTAFYLCASRGGSRENEQFFGPGTRLTVL.

The V gene is TRBV20-1, the J gene TRBJ2-7; TRBD2 is a possible D gene (5 bases). V lost 4 bases and J lost 3, with 7 bases in between. CDR3 size: 11 residues. Germline CDR1 DFQATT, CDR2 SNEGSKA (reference sequence). The CDR3 region has the DNA TGCAGTGCTAAACTAGACTACGAGCAGTACTTC. It specifies CSAKLDYEQYF.

The V call is TRBV29-1, the J call TRBJ1-1; 7 nucleotides match TRBD1. This CDR3 contains 13 residues. CDR1 is SQVTM and CDR2 is ANQGSEA in the germline V gene. V gave up 3 bases and J gave up 4 bases; unmatched junction bases: 5. The DNA for the CDR3 is TGCAGCGTTGATTCAGGGGGGCTCACTGAAGCTTTCTTT. This encodes CSVDSGGLTEAFF.